This T cell receptor (beta chain) was documented in a study of blood T cells in healthy people across ages (dated by TCRdb to between 2014 and 2016). About the full investigation: In model experiments, roughly one uniquely barcoded TCR beta cDNA molecule per two T cells was captured by template switching. To avoid experimental bias, donors of different ages were distributed randomly across sequencing lanes. Four age groups were formed from the donors: young (average roughly 15 years), middle-aged (just under 40), aged (under 70) and long-lived (less than 85). Using deep sequencing normalized with unique cDNA molecular identifiers, the study measured how TCR beta repertoire diversity changes with age. The study analyzed two additional independent replicas of 1 million unique cDNA reads from the same blood draw for two donors, one aged 18 to 29 and one aged 80 or older.

The CDR3 spans 17 residues, from the cysteine through the phenylalanine. Of the read, only the CDR3 DNA is kept; its 51 bases are in frame from base 1. CDR1 and CDR2 are read off the germline V gene as SQVTM and ANQGSEA. V loses 7 bases at its end and J loses 2 bases; junction bases beyond the gene matches: 8. Study-level results and caveats: Because profiling used bulk unsorted PBMCs, naive and antigen-experienced compartments could not be compared conclusively. Estimates of total diversity based on one million sequenced T cells were considered lower bounds and underestimates. Compared with the aged group, the long-lived group had more naive CD4+ T cells, fewer expanded clones and increased TCR diversity, a pattern suggesting age selection. There was a strong correlation between observed TCR beta diversity and the percentage of naive T cells measured by flow cytometry. As age increased, observed TCR beta diversity per million T cells dropped in a roughly linear way, and a significant reduction was already evident by age around 41. The CMV infection status of donors was not known, potentially confounding age-related changes in expanded clonotypes.

The roughly 39 donors, aged 6 to 90 years, were systemically healthy Caucasian individuals from Russia. Each donor gave ten milliliters of peripheral blood, collected into EDTA-treated Vacutainer tubes. Ficoll-Paque density-gradient centrifugation was used to isolate PBMCs, with at least 6 million per sample. Trizol reagent was used to extract total RNA from PBMCs, with at least 6 micrograms per sample. For every donor, flow cytometry on a PBMC aliquot measured the percentage of naive CD45RAhigh/CD27high T cells. Library preparation was by 5' RACE. Sequencing was carried out with an Illumina HiSeq 2500. A second PCR of roughly 7 to 12 cycles was performed with a sample-barcoded 5' primer and a J-beta primer mix. A template-switch 5' adaptor carrying 12 random nucleotides introduced a unique molecular identifier onto each TCR beta cDNA molecule. At least 3 million CDR3-containing paired-end reads were obtained from each sample. First-strand cDNA synthesis was performed from all RNA using the Mint cDNA synthesis kit, with priming by a TRBC-specific oligonucleotide. Following uracil-DNA glycosylase treatment, a first 18-cycle PCR with universal primers M1SS and BC2_uni_R was performed on all cDNA. The original methods were these. Normalization of each sample was performed by random selection of 1 million high-quality reads, each carrying a distinct molecular identifier. Reads with shared molecular identifiers were discarded instead of being binned into consensus sequences. MiTCR, with a Q25 quality threshold and the strictest error-elimination algorithm, was used for CDR3 identification, clonotype clustering and error correction. A nonparametric unseen species model with Euler transformation was used to estimate lower-bound total TCR beta diversity. TCRdb reprocessing: public reads trimmed at Q25 with fastp, clones called with MiXCR, in-frame beta chains kept. When rows share a CDR3 protein, they turn into one entry using the most common DNA and genes. None of the V and J calls come from the authors' own analysis; TCRdb made them. Recorded for this sample are approximately 400,000 distinct CDR3 sequences; approximately 47% of them occurred a single time. The top ten hold 45% to 60% of the sample.

Of note for this clonotype: No antigen is known for it. Base qualities are missing; no much larger clone stands one base away.

The rearrangement joined TRBV29-1 to TRBJ2-2, with 15 central nucleotides matching TRBD2. Sequenced input: blood. The sequence came from a man aged 55 to 69 in good health. The DNA reads as follows: TGCAGCGCCCGGGGGACTAGCGGGAGGCCAAACACCGGGGAGCTGTTTTTT. Its protein reads: CSARGTSGRPNTGELFF.